This T cell receptor (beta chain) was sequenced in a study of T cells in Graves' hyperthyroidism and ophthalmopathy. Amplified TCR beta CDR3 regions derived from RNA transcripts. HTBI primers were employed in a first-round RT-PCR of the TCR CDR3. Using its own MiXCR run on the multiplex PCR reads, TCRdb lists one record per CDR3 protein. The repertoire holds 330,000 or so distinct CDR3 sequences, roughly 20% seen once, with roughly 15% in the top ten. This clonotype came up many times. Antigen: not known. Germline-derived CDR1 and CDR2 are MNHNS and SASEGT. V lost 4 bases to trimming and J lost 6 bases; unmatched junction nucleotides: 3. This CDR3 spans 12 amino acids. Exclusion of a patient resulted from uncontrolled infection, other autoimmune disease, pregnancy or lactation. Overall study results and limits: In blood, most of the thyroid clonotypes expanded above 0.001 were also present.

This TCR was recovered from a woman aged 35 to 49 with Graves' ophthalmopathy. Sequenced sample: blood. The rearrangement links TRBV6-1 to TRBJ2-7, with 7 bases matching TRBD1. Written as DNA, the CDR3 is TGTGCCAGCAGTGCCACAGGGGTCGAGCAGTACTTC. Protein: CASSATGVEQYF.